Listed below are T cell receptor beta chains from one sample, sequenced in a study of blood T cell repertoires in COVID-19. The data were produced by immunoSEQ multiplex PCR, yet TCRdb's version contains in-frame clones alone and is incomplete. The table includes approximately 130,000 clones, under 85% detected once. Sequences were obtained from PBMCs or T cells enriched from blood (not recorded which). The receptor set was obtained from a man aged 25 to 45 who had recovered from COVID-19. The conserved cysteine and the conserved F or W are not part of the CDR3 here. The D gene is left open where the match is weak.

>TRBV3-1/TRBV3-2|.|TRBJ1-3
ASSLDSLGDSGNTIY
>TRBV19|TRBD2|TRBJ2-7
ASSTTSANSYYEQY
>TRBV12-5|.|TRBJ2-5
ASGFSTLETQY
>TRBV2|.|TRBJ1-5
ASSTGEVWQPQH
>TRBV19|TRBD1|TRBJ1-5
ASSDAGTGVVQPQH
>TRBV25-1|.|TRBJ1-2
ASSSRGAWGYT
>TRBV7-8|TRBD2|TRBJ2-2
ASSLSQRGANTGELF
>TRBV5-1|.|TRBJ1-1
ASSAGTRNTEAF
>TRBV4-1|TRBD1|TRBJ1-5
ASSQVFTGALDQPQH
>TRBV9|TRBD2|TRBJ2-1
ASSVDPGGRPEQF
>TRBV3-1/TRBV3-2|.|TRBJ1-6
ASSQGQTLYNSPLH
>TRBV11-2|.|TRBJ2-7
ASSKDSYEQY
>TRBV3-1/TRBV3-2|.|TRBJ2-5
ASSQDMAGTGIMETQY
>TRBV25-1|.|TRBJ1-2
ASSAGQSGYGYT
>TRBV7-9|.|TRBJ1-2
ASSTLGGVYGYT
>TRBV5-6|TRBD1|TRBJ1-1
ASSGQGPLEDTEAF
>TRBV6-2/TRBV6-3|TRBD2|TRBJ2-3
ASSYGGRAQLSTDTQY
>TRBV15|.|TRBJ1-4
ATSKPTGATNEKLF
>TRBV18|.|TRBJ1-6
ASSPDRLGSPLH
>TRBV7-3|.|TRBJ2-1
ASSLSRESSYNEQF
>TRBV19|.|TRBJ1-1
ASSLPGGMNTEAF
>TRBV5-4|TRBD2|TRBJ2-3
ASSARTSGGARDTQY
>TRBV29-1|TRBD2|TRBJ2-7
SVGTSVFEQY
>TRBV21-1|.|TRBJ1-5
ASSKWGDDSNQPQH
>TRBV7-9|.|TRBJ2-2
ASSFSGYTGELF
>TRBV2|.|TRBJ2-3
ASMGRDTDTQY
>TRBV13|TRBD2|TRBJ2-7
ASSLPGGYEQY
>TRBV3-1/TRBV3-2|.|TRBJ1-1
ASSLHSGGTEAF
>TRBV24-1|TRBD1|TRBJ2-1
ATSEGTDRGEQF
>TRBV4-1|.|TRBJ1-5
ASSLTSEGNQPQH
>TRBV5-6|.|TRBJ1-2
ASSRVGGAGYT
>TRBV24-1|.|TRBJ2-1
ATSAADNTDEQF
>TRBV19|TRBD1|TRBJ2-2
ASSIGQGEANTGELF
>TRBV9|TRBD1|TRBJ2-5
ASSNGTGGSFGETQY
>TRBV7-9|.|TRBJ2-7
ASSLTESYEQY
>TRBV19|.|TRBJ1-1
ASSIEGRNTEAF
>TRBV18|.|TRBJ2-6
ASDGSSEVSGANVLT
>TRBV27|.|TRBJ1-1
ASSPLAGNTEAF
>TRBV12-5|.|TRBJ2-2
ASGNTGFTGELF
>TRBV7-9|.|TRBJ2-2
ASSSATPGPLRTGELF
>TRBV25-1|TRBD2|TRBJ2-3
ACGLAGGQGTQY
>TRBV30|.|TRBJ1-5
AWSRGEGQPQH